The 6 T cell receptor beta chains reported below all come from one sample, sequenced in a study of T cells in Graves' hyperthyroidism and ophthalmopathy. RNA transcripts provided the source from which TCR beta CDR3 regions were amplified. Primed by the HTBI set, a first-round RT-PCR was run on the TCR CDR3. TCRdb processed the multiplex PCR reads anew with MiXCR; each CDR3 protein has one entry. The sample lists fewer than 500,000 distinct CDR3 sequences, 14% to 15% occurring once. Material for sequencing was blood. The receptors derive from a man younger than 30 with Graves' ophthalmopathy.

This clonotype has a count of ten or more. The rearrangement joins TRBV20-1 to TRBJ2-7, with D tentatively TRBD2 (6 bases). The CDR3 runs to 17 residues. Germline V gives CDR1 DFQATT, CDR2 SNEGSKA (reference sequence). Trimming stripped 3 bases from V and 5 bases from J, with 26 bases between. CDR3 sequence reads: CSARIVRSGDRADEQYF. The DNA of the CDR3 is TGCAGTGCTAGGATCGTTCGGTCGGGAGACCGTGCCGACGAGCAGTACTTC.

This clonotype appeared a few times. The chain recombines TRBV6-1 with TRBJ1-6; the D gene is possibly TRBD1 (6 bases). The germline V and J ends were trimmed by 6 bases and 7 bases, with 16 bases remaining between them. Per the germline V gene, CDR1 is MNHNS and CDR2 is SASEGT. This CDR3 contains 15 residues. DNA of the CDR3: TGTGCCAGCAGCCGGGACACATCGTCGAATTCACCCCTCCACTTT. Translating gives CASSRDTSSNSPLHF.

The chain recombines TRBV5-1 with TRBJ2-3, with TRBD1 identical over 8 bases. The CDR3 is made up of 17 amino acids. V dropped 2 bases and J dropped 2; count of bases not matched to a gene: 10. The germline V gene has CDR1 SGHRS and CDR2 YFSETQ. CDR3 DNA: TGCGCCAGCAGCTTTTTCCTACAGGGGGTTTTCACAGATACGCAGTATTTT. Residues: CASSFFLQGVFTDTQYF. Using reference TRBV5-1 and TRBJ2-3 for the parts outside the CDR3, the full variable domain is KAGVTQTPRYLIKTRGQQVTLSCSPISGHRSVSWYQQTPGQGLQFLFEYFSETQRNKGNFPGRFSGRQFSNSRSEMNVSTLELGDSALYLCASSFFLQGVFTDTQYFGPGTRLTVL.

In this sample, this clonotype turned up many times. The chain links TRBV18 to TRBJ2-5; TRBD2 agrees at 14 bases. Trimming at V came to 0 bases and at J to 3 bases, leaving 0 bases not matched to a gene. CDR1 is KGHSH, CDR2 LQKENI, per germline. This CDR3 is 16 amino acids long. CDR3 protein: CASSPPGLAGEETQYF. As DNA, the CDR3 is TGTGCCAGCTCACCACCGGGACTAGCGGGAGAAGAGACCCAGTACTTC.

In this sample, this clonotype turned up many times. V is TRBV3-1 and J is TRBJ1-2; TRBD1 matches at 7 bases. The V gene's germline CDR1 is LGHDT and CDR2 YNNKEL (reference sequence). Trimming removed 0 bases from V and 5 bases from J; junction bases left unmatched: 3. The CDR3 consists of 14 residues. The chain's CDR3 is CASSQEGGGYGYTF. DNA for the CDR3: TGTGCCAGCAGCCAAGAAGGGGGCGGATATGGCTACACCTTC.

This clonotype appeared a few times. This chain uses TRBV28 with TRBJ2-5; no reliable D call. CDR1 and CDR2 (germline): MDHEN, SYDVKM. The CDR3 has 14 amino acids. V lost 2 bases and J lost 5, with 12 bases in between. The CDR3 reads CASSLEALGETQYF. The DNA of the CDR3 is TGTGCCAGCAGTTTAGAGGCCCTGGGCGAGACCCAGTACTTC.